This T cell receptor (beta chain) was identified during a study of blood T cell repertoires in COVID-19. Seattle cases were enrolled at active infection and followed longitudinally. Original processing methods: Reference gene primer amplification gave nucleated cell count estimates. The assay was immunoSEQ multiplex PCR, and TCRdb's table has in-frame clones only and misses some. V, J and clone size were drawn from that table, and D and trimming were deduced from the DNA. The data show 430,000 or so clones, over 85% seen once. The origin of this receptor is a man between 18 and 29 years old with COVID-19, enrolled during active disease. Specimen: peripheral blood.

The CDR3: CASSLNGGYNEQFF. CDR3 nucleotides: TGTGCCAGCAGTTTGAACGGGGGTTACAATGAGCAGTTCTTC. This chain uses TRBV27 with TRBJ2-1; TRBD2 is a possible D gene (6 bases). The CDR3 extends over 14 amino acids. V was trimmed by 3 bases and J by 4 bases, leaving 10 bases between them. Germline V gene lookup returns CDR1 MNHEY and CDR2 SMNVEV (reference sequence).